The 8 T cell receptor beta chains below come from one sample, sequenced in a study of cytomegalovirus exposure and HLA in healthy donors (dated by TCRdb to 2017 to 2019). The method behind the library was the immunoSEQ multiplex PCR assay. The multiplex PCR relied on a mix of 60 forward primers for TCR Vbeta segments and 13 reverse primers for TCR Jbeta segments. As stored in TCRdb, this immuneACCESS dataset retains in-frame rearrangements with V and J assigned. A fraction of the clones does not appear; measured against another copy, unresolved V genes explain less than half of the discrepancy, and the remainder lacks a known reason. The sample contains 150,000 to 200,000 clones, around 75% of them found a single time. 4% to 5% of the sample is held by the ten biggest clonotypes. The source material was PBMCs. The receptors were sampled from a young man in good health and CMV-seropositive.

The chain has TRBV5-1 and TRBJ2-5, with D possibly matching TRBD2 (5 bases). The CDR3 totals 16 residues. V lost 2 bases and J 2 bases, leaving 16 bases between the germline ends. The germline V gene encodes CDR1 SGHRS and CDR2 YFSETQ. This CDR3 reads CASSFSRPGNQETQYF. The DNA for the CDR3 is TGCGCCAGCAGCTTTTCTCGCCCGGGGAATCAAGAGACCCAGTACTTC.

V and J are TRBV28 and TRBJ1-1, with D uncertain. The V end lost 2 bases, the J end lost 4 bases, and 8 bases lay between the germline ends. The CDR3 loop spans 13 amino acids. CDR1 and CDR2 (germline): MDHEN, SYDVKM. The DNA of the CDR3 is TGTGCCAGCAGTTTAGGCGGGAGCACTGAAGCTTTCTTT. As protein: CASSLGGSTEAFF.

Turning to this clone: Other DNA sequences in this sample translate to the same CDR3. CDR3 in amino acids: CSAGTSGGSYNEQFF. The CDR3 bases are TGCAGCGCCGGGACTAGCGGGGGGTCCTACAATGAGCAGTTCTTC. V usage is TRBV29-1 and J usage is TRBJ2-1, with 15 bases that match TRBD2. Trimming took 7 bases from V and 1 from J; bases not matched to a gene: 2. The germline V gene has CDR1 SQVTM and CDR2 ANQGSEA. This CDR3 contains 15 residues.

This clone turned up a few times. Additional DNA sequences in this sample encode the identical CDR3. V and J are TRBV27 and TRBJ1-1; 7 positions agree with TRBD1. Per the germline V gene, CDR1 is MNHEY and CDR2 is SMNVEV (reference sequence). This CDR3 contains 15 residues. The J segment lost 1 base and the V segment lost 0 bases, leaving 2 bases of the junction unmatched. The CDR3: CASSLSRQGNTEAFF. In DNA form, the CDR3 reads TGTGCCAGCAGTTTATCAAGACAGGGGAACACTGAAGCTTTCTTT.

J is TRBJ2-1 and V is TRBV7-9; 8 positions match TRBD2. This CDR3 comprises 14 residues. CDR1 and CDR2 (germline): SEHNR, FQNEAQ (reference sequence). The J segment lost 9 bases and the V segment lost 4 bases, leaving 8 bases of the junction unmatched. CDR3 amino acids: CASSYGSGAGEQFF. The CDR3 DNA follows: TGTGCCAGCAGCTATGGTAGCGGGGCGGGTGAGCAGTTCTTC.

This chain joins TRBV4-2 and TRBJ2-1; TRBD1 agrees at 9 bases. Unmatched junction bases numbered 9, after V lost 2 bases and J lost 10 bases. The length of the CDR3 is 15 residues. The germline V gene encodes CDR1 LGHNA and CDR2 YNFKEQ. The CDR3 spells CASSQHGTGQGEQFF. The CDR3 DNA reads as TGTGCCAGCAGCCAACACGGGACAGGGCAAGGCGAGCAGTTCTTC.

The gene calls are TRBV4-1 and TRBJ2-5; 8 nucleotides line up with TRBD1. Germline V gene sequence: CDR1 MGHRA, CDR2 YSYEKL. V lost 2 bases, J lost 1 base, and 3 bases stayed unmatched. The CDR3 is 15 residues long. The chain's CDR3 is CASSQQGATQETQYF. The CDR3 coding sequence is TGCGCCAGCAGCCAACAGGGGGCCACCCAAGAGACCCAGTACTTC.

The CDR3: CAINRGWNTEAFF. The CDR3 DNA follows: TGTGCCATCAATAGGGGGTGGAACACTGAAGCTTTCTTT. The chain carries TRBV10-3 and TRBJ1-1, with D possibly matching TRBD1 (6 bases). V gave up 7 bases and J gave up 1 base, with 10 bases separating them. The V gene's germline CDR1 is ENHRY and CDR2 SYGVKD. This CDR3 is built from 13 residues.